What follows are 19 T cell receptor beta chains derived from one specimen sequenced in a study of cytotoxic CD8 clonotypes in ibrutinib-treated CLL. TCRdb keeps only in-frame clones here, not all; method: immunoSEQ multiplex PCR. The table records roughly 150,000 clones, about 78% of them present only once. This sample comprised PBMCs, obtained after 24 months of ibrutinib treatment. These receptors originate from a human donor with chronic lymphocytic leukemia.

The CDR3 nucleotides read TGTGCCAGCCGCCCCGAGGGGACCCAGCGAGGGCAGTACTTC. Its translation is CASRPEGTQRGQYF. The rearrangement links TRBV6-5 to TRBJ2-7; either TRBD1 or TRBD2 may supply D (5 bases each). V was pared by 8 bases and J by 9 bases, with 23 bases between. Germline V gene lookup returns CDR1 MNHEY and CDR2 SVGAGI. The CDR3 runs to 14 residues.

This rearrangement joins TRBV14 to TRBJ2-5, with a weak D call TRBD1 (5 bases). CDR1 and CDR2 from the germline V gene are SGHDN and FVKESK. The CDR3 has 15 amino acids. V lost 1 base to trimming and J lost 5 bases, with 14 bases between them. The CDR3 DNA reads TGTGCCAGCAGCCAAGGCTGGCAGGGTTGGGAGACCCAGTACTTC. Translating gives CASSQGWQGWETQYF.

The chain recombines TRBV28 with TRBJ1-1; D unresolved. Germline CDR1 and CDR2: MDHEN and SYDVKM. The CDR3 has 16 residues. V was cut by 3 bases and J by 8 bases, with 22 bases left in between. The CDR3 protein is CASSFLGWLDGEEAFF. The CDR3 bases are TGTGCCAGCAGTTTTTTGGGGTGGTTGGACGGTGAGGAAGCTTTCTTT. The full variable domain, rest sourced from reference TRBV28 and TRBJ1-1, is DVKVTQSSRYLVKRTGEKVFLECVQDMDHENMFWYRQDPGLGLRLIYFSYDVKMKEKGDIPEGYSVSREKKERFSLILESASTNQTSMYLCASSFLGWLDGEEAFFGQGTRLTVV.

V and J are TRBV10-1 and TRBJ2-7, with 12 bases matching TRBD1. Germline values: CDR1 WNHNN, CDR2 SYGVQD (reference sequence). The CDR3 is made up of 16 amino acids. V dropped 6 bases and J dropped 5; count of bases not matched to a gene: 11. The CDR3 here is CASSPPRDRGLNEQYF. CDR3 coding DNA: TGCGCCAGCAGCCCTCCAAGGGACAGGGGGCTTAACGAGCAGTACTTC.

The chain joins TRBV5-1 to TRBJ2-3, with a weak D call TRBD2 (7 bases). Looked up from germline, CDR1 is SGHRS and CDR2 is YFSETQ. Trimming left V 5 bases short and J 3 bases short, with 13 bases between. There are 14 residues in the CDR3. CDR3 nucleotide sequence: TGCGCCAGCAGTGGCGGGGGCCGGACAGATACGCAGTATTTT. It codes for CASSGGGRTDTQYF.

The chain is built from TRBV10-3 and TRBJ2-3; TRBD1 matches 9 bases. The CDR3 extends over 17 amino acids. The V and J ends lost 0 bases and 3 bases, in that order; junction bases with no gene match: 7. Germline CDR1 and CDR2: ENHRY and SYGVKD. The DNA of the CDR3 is TGTGCCATCAGTGAGTCGGGGACAGGGAGGGGGACAGATACGCAGTATTTT. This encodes CAISESGTGRGTDTQYF.

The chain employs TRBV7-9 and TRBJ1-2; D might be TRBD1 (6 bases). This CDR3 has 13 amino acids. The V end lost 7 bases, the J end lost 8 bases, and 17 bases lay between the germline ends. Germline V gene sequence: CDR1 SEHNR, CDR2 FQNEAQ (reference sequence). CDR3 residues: CASTSGTTWGYTF. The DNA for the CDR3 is TGTGCCAGCACCTCCGGGACAACCTGGGGCTACACCTTC.

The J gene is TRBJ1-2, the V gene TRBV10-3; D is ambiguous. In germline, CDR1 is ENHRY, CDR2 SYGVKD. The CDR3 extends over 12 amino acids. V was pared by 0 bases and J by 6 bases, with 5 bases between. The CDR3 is CAISESEHGYTF. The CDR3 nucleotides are TGTGCCATCAGTGAGTCCGAGCATGGCTACACCTTC.

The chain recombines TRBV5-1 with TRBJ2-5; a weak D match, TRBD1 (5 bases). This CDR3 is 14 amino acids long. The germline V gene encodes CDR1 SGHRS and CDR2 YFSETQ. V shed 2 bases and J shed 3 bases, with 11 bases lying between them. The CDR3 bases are TGCGCCAGCAGCTTCTCTACAGGAAAAGAGACCCAGTACTTC. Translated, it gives CASSFSTGKETQYF.

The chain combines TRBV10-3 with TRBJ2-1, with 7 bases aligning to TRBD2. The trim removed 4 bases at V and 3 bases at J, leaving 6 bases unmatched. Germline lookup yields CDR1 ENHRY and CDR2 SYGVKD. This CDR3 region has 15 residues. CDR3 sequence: CAISVGSGVYNEQFF. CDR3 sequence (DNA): TGTGCCATCAGTGTGGGAAGCGGGGTCTACAATGAGCAGTTCTTC.

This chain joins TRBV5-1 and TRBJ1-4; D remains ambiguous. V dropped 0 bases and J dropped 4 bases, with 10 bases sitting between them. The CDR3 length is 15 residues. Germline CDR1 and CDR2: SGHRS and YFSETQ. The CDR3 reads CASSLGWQFNEKLFF. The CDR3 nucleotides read TGCGCCAGCAGCTTGGGTTGGCAGTTTAATGAAAAACTGTTTTTT.

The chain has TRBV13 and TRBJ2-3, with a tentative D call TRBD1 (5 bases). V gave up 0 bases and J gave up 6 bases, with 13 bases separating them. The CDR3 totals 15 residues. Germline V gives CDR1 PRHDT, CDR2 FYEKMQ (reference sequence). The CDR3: CASSLGGLASDTQYF. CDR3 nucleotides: TGTGCCAGCAGCTTAGGGGGGCTGGCATCGGATACGCAGTATTTT.

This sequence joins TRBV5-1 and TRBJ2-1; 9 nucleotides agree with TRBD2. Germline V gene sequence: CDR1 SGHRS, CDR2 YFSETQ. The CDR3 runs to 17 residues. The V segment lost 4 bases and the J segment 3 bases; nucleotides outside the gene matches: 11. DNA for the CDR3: TGCGCCAGCAGCCCCCGGGCGGGTAGCGGGAGCTACAATGAGCAGTTCTTC. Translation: CASSPRAGSGSYNEQFF.

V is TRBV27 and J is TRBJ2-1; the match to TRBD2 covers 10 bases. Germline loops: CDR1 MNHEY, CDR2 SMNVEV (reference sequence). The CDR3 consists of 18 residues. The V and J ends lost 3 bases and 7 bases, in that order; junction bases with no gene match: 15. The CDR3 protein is CASSFPSKRGGTGNEQFF. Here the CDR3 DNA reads TGTGCCAGCAGTTTCCCCTCAAAGCGGGGGGGGACTGGTAATGAGCAGTTCTTC.

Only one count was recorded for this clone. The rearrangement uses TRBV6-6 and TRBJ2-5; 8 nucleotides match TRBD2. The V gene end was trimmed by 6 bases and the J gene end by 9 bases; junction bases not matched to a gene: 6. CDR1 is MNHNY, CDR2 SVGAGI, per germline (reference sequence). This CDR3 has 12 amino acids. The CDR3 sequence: CASRHREGPQYF. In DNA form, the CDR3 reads TGTGCCAGCAGGCACCGGGAGGGTCCCCAGTACTTC.

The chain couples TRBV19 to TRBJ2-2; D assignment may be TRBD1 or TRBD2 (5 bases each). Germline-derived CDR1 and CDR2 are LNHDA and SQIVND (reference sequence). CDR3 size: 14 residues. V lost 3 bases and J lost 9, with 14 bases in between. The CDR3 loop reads CASSILGTGRELFF. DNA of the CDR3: TGTGCCAGTAGTATTTTGGGGACGGGAAGGGAGCTGTTTTTT.

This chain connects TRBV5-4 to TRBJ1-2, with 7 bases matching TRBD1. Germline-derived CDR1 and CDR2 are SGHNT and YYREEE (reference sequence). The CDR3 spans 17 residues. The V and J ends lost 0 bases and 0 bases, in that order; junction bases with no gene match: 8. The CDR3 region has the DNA TGTGCCAGCAGCTTGGGCCAACAGGGGAGGCCTAACTATGGCTACACCTTC. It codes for CASSLGQQGRPNYGYTF.

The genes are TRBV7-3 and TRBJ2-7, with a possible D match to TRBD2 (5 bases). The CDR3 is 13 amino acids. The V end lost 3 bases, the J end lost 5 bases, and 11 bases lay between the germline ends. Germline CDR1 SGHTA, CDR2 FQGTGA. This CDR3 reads CASSFVPLDEQYF. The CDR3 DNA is TGTGCCAGCAGCTTTGTCCCACTAGACGAGCAGTACTTC.

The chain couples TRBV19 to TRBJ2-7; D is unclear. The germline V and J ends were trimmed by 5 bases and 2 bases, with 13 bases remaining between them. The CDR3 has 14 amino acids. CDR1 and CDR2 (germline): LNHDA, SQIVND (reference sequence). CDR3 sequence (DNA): TGTGCCAGTAGTCCTGCAGGCCCCCCCTACGAGCAGTACTTC. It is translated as CASSPAGPPYEQYF.